This T cell receptor beta chain is drawn from a study of CD8+ T cells in alopecia areata. Points from the study as a whole: With just one nonresponder, it is still uncertain whether baseline CD8+ expansion relates to response.

RNA was isolated and reverse transcribed to cDNA, the sequencing template. The data were produced by immunoSEQ multiplex PCR, yet TCRdb's version contains in-frame clones alone and is incomplete. The sample includes approximately 280,000 clones, 55% to 75% of them seen just once. For this clone: Its antigen remains unidentified.

V shed 7 bases and J shed 3 bases, with 12 bases lying between them. This CDR3 has 12 residues. CDR1 SQVTM and CDR2 ANQGSEA come from the germline V gene. Treatment meaning: oral pan-JAK inhibitor, 5-10 mg twice daily. PBMCs, the starting material, were the source of sorted CD4+ and CD8+ T cells. The chain combines TRBV29-1 with TRBJ1-1; D remains ambiguous. The TCR originated in a human donor with alopecia areata. Here the sequenced sample was CD4+ T cells sorted from blood, taken at week 24, from a patient treated with tofacitinib. CDR3 DNA: TGCAGCGCTCGAACGGGTTACACTGAAGCTTTCTTT. Translation gives CSARTGYTEAFF.